This TCR beta chain was identified in a study of shared clonotypes between healthy human individuals. V gave up 3 bases and J gave up 2 bases; unmatched junction bases: 4. The CDR3 has 15 residues. Germline V gene sequence: CDR1 SGDLS, CDR2 YYNGEE. This clone was picked up one time. This sample includes further DNA sequences coding for the same CDR3. Some clones are missing from TCRdb's copy, which holds only in-frame ones; the method was immunoSEQ multiplex PCR. Here the sample spans under 1,100,000 clones, roughly 80% being singletons. Researchers partitioned CD4+ cells into CD45RA+ naive and CD45RA-negative memory subsets.

This sequence originates from a man between 18 and 35 years old in good health. The rearrangement links TRBV9 to TRBJ2-3; the match to TRBD2 covers 9 bases. The sample was memory CD4+ T cells sorted from blood. Described subset: CD45RA-negative fraction. CDR3 DNA sequence: TGTGCCAGCAGCGGAGCGGGAGGCCCCACAGATACGCAGTATTTT. Translation gives CASSGAGGPTDTQYF.